This TCR beta chain appears in the sequencing data of a study of blood T cells in healthy people across ages (dated by TCRdb to about 2015). Notes on the research overall: In model experiments, roughly one uniquely barcoded TCR beta cDNA molecule per two T cells was captured by template switching. To track age-related changes in TCR beta repertoire diversity, the study relied on deep sequencing normalized with unique cDNA molecular identifiers. The donors were divided into four age groups: young (average around 15 years), middle-aged (approximately 39), aged (about 62) and long-lived (approximately 74). To avoid experimental bias, donors of different ages were randomly spread across the sequencing lanes. Two additional independent replicas of 1 million unique cDNA reads from the same blood draw were analyzed for two donors (one aged 18 to 30 and one aged 80 or older).

Libraries were built with 5' RACE. TCRdb lists the instrument as Illumina HiSeq 2500. The second PCR ran for about 6 to 12 cycles and used a J-beta primer mix along with a sample-barcoded 5' primer. A unique molecular identifier was introduced onto each TCR beta cDNA molecule by a template-switch 5' adaptor carrying 12 random nucleotides. At least 3 million CDR3-containing paired-end reads were obtained from each sample. First-strand cDNA synthesis was performed from all RNA using the Mint cDNA synthesis kit, with priming by a TRBC-specific oligonucleotide. Following uracil-DNA glycosylase treatment, a first 18-cycle PCR with universal primers M1SS and BC2_uni_R was performed on all cDNA. The authors' analysis ran thus. Each sample was normalized by randomly selecting 1 million high-quality reads, each carrying a distinct molecular identifier. Reads sharing molecular identifiers were discarded rather than binned into consensus sequences. MiTCR, run with a Q25 quality threshold and the strictest error-elimination algorithm, handled CDR3 identification, clonotype clustering and error correction. Lower-bound total TCR beta diversity was estimated with a nonparametric unseen species model using Euler transformation. TCRdb trimmed the raw reads at Q25, called clones with MiXCR and kept productive beta chains. Each entry merges the rows of one CDR3 protein and shows their most common DNA and genes. TCRdb's processing, not the authors' own work, is the source of the V and J calls. The sample table contains fewer than 900,000 distinct CDR3 sequences; only one count was recorded for 49% of them. The ten largest clones capture about a third of the sample.

Results the study describes overall, beyond this receptor: Since profiling was done on bulk unsorted PBMCs, naive and antigen-experienced compartments could not be conclusively compared. Compared with the aged group, more naive CD4+ T cells, fewer expanded clones and increased TCR diversity were shown by the long-lived group, suggesting age selection. Estimates of total diversity based on one million sequenced T cells were considered lower bounds and underestimates. Because the CMV infection status of the donors was unknown, age-related changes in expanded clonotypes may potentially have been confounded. Observed TCR beta diversity per million T cells fell roughly linearly with age, and a significant reduction was already apparent by age around 44. A strong correlation was found between observed TCR beta diversity and the percentage of naive T cells measured by flow cytometry.

Between the V and J ends, shortened by 7 bases and 8 bases respectively, the junction contains 29 bases. The CDR3, cysteine through phenylalanine, is 16 amino acids long. The sequence is cut down to CDR3 DNA, 48 bases in frame from base 1. The germline V gene (reference sequence) specifies DFQATT as CDR1 and SNEGSKA as CDR2. This clonotype was seen more than once but under ten times. What this receptor recognizes is not known. The input lacks base qualities; no much larger clone sits a single base away. The donors were 40 or so Caucasian individuals from Russia, aged roughly 6 to 100 years, who were systemically healthy. Roughly 10 milliliters of peripheral blood were collected from each donor into EDTA-treated Vacutainer tubes. Ficoll-Paque density-gradient centrifugation was used to isolate PBMCs, with at least 7 million per sample. Total RNA was extracted from PBMCs with Trizol reagent, with at least 6 micrograms obtained per sample. For every donor, flow cytometry on a PBMC aliquot measured the percentage of naive CD45RAhigh/CD27high T cells.

Sequencing was performed on blood. The source is an older woman in good health. The sequence is built from TRBV20-1 and TRBJ1-1; the D gene cannot be resolved reliably. The CDR3 here reads CSVVGPRVDRPLEAFF. The bases read TGCAGTGTTGTAGGGCCGAGAGTGGATCGCCCCCTGGAAGCTTTCTTT.